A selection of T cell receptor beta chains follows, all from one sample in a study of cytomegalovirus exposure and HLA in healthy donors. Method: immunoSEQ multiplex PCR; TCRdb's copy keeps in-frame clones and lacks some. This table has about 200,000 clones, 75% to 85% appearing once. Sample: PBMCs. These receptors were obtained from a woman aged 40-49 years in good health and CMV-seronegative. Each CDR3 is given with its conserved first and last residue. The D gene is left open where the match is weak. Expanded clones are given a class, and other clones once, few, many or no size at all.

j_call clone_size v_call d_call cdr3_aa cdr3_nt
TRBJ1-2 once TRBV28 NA CASSPGSVESGYTF TGTGCCAGCAGCCCCGGTTCGGTTGAGAGTGGCTACACCTTC
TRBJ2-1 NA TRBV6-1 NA CASSGLSSYNEQFF TGTGCCAGCAGTGGTCTAAGCTCCTACAATGAGCAGTTCTTC
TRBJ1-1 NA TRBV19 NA CASSIRRDMNTEAFF TGTGCCAGTAGTATAAGAAGAGACATGAACACTGAAGCTTTCTTT
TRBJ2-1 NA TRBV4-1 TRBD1 CASSLHSLGQASNEQFF TGCGCCAGCAGCCTCCATTCCCTTGGACAGGCCTCGAATGAGCAGTTCTTC
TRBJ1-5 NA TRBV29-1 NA CSATDNNQPQHF TGCAGCGCCACGGACAATAATCAGCCCCAGCATTTT
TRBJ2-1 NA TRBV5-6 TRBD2 CASSLAGGGQFF TGTGCCAGCAGCTTGGCGGGAGGGGGGCAGTTCTTC
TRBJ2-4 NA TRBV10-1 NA CASSVLESRKNIQYF TGCGCCAGCAGTGTCCTAGAATCCCGCAAAAACATTCAGTACTTC
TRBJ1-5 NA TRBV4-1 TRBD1 CASSPGQGAYGSSQPQHF TGCGCCAGCAGCCCGGGACAGGGGGCGTATGGTTCCAGTCAGCCCCAGCATTTT
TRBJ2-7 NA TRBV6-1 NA CASIKVEGAYEQYF TGTGCCAGCATCAAAGTAGAGGGGGCCTACGAGCAGTACTTC
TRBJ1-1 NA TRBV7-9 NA CASSLAMAGTEAFF TGTGCCAGCAGCTTAGCCATGGCAGGCACTGAAGCTTTCTTT
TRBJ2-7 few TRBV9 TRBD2 CASSVDISGGYEQYF TGTGCCAGCAGCGTAGATATCAGCGGGGGCTACGAGCAGTACTTC
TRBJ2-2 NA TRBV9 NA CASSLEQGNTGELFF TGTGCCAGCAGCCTAGAACAGGGTAACACCGGGGAGCTGTTTTTT
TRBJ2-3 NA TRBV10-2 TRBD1 CASVGQGVTDTQYF TGCGCCAGCGTGGGCCAGGGGGTCACAGATACGCAGTATTTT
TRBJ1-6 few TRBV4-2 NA CASSQSNPRNSPLHF TGTGCCAGCAGCCAGAGCAACCCCAGGAATTCACCCCTCCACTTT
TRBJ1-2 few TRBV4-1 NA CASSPKRGVNYGYTF TGCGCCAGCAGCCCGAAAAGGGGCGTTAACTATGGCTACACCTTC
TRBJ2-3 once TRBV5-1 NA CASTAAATDTQYF TGCGCCAGCACGGCGGCGGCGACAGATACGCAGTATTTT
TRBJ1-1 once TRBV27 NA CASSIQASNTEAFF TGTGCCAGCAGTATACAGGCCTCTAACACTGAAGCTTTCTTT
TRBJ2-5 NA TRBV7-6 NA CASSLRLEETQYF TGTGCCAGCAGCTTGAGACTAGAAGAGACCCAGTACTTC
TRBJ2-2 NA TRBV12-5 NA CASAREVANTGELFF TGTGCTAGTGCTAGGGAGGTTGCGAACACCGGGGAGCTGTTTTTT
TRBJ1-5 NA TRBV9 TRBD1 CASSVGQGQPQHF TGTGCCAGCAGCGTAGGACAGGGTCAGCCCCAGCATTTT
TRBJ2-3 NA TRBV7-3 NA CASSLGSGLRTDTQYF TGTGCCAGCAGCTTAGGTTCTGGGTTGAGGACAGATACGCAGTATTTT
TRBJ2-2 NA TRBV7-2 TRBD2 CASSLAGRVGTGELFF TGTGCCAGCAGCTTAGCCGGGAGGGTCGGCACCGGGGAGCTGTTTTTT
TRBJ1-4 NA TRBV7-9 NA CASSPVERGRKKLFF TGTGCCAGCAGCCCCGTGGAAAGAGGGAGGAAAAAACTGTTTTTT
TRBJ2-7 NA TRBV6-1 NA CASRPQGGNYEQYF TGTGCCAGCAGGCCACAGGGGGGGAACTACGAGCAGTACTTC
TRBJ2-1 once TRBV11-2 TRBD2 CASSLDSGGYNEQFF TGTGCCAGCAGCTTAGACAGCGGGGGGTACAATGAGCAGTTCTTC
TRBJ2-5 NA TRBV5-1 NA CASSLSWETQYF TGCGCCAGCAGCCTTAGTTGGGAGACCCAGTACTTC
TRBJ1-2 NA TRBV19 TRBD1 CASSIDPGTGRGYTF TGTGCCAGTAGTATAGATCCGGGGACAGGGCGAGGCTACACCTTC
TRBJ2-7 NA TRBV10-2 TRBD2 CASSEWGLAGPYEQYF TGCGCCAGCAGTGAGTGGGGGCTAGCGGGACCCTACGAGCAGTACTTC
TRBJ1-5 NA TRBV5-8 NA CASSLRVSNQPQHF TGTGCCAGCAGCTTACGCGTGAGCAATCAGCCCCAGCATTTT
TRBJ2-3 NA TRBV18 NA CASSRQTGRTDTQYF TGTGCCAGCTCACGTCAGACAGGGAGGACGGATACGCAGTATTTT
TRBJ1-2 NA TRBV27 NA CASSLYPHSNYGYTF TGTGCCAGCAGTTTATATCCCCATAGTAACTATGGCTACACCTTC
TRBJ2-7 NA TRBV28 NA CASSLYVYEQYF TGTGCCAGCAGTTTATATGTATACGAGCAGTACTTC
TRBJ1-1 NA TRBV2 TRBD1 CASRTGVAEAFF TGTGCCAGCAGAACAGGGGTGGCTGAAGCTTTCTTT
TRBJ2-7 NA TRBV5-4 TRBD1 CASSRDRAYEQYF TGTGCCAGCAGCCGGGACAGGGCCTACGAGCAGTACTTC
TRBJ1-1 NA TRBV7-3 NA CASSPDAGFNTEAFF TGTGCCAGCAGCCCCGACGCGGGATTTAACACTGAAGCTTTCTTT
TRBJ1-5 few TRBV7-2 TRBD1 CASSIGTGNQPQHF TGTGCCAGCAGCATAGGGACAGGGAATCAGCCCCAGCATTTT
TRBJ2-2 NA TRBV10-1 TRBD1 CASSESRDRGKAGELFF TGCGCCAGCAGTGAGTCCCGTGACAGGGGAAAAGCCGGGGAGCTGTTTTTT
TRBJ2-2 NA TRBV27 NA CASSLSRVNTGELFF TGTGCCAGCAGTTTATCGAGGGTCAACACCGGGGAGCTGTTTTTT
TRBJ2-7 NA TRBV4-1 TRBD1 CASSQGAGGLEQYF TGCGCCAGCAGCCAAGGCGCAGGGGGCTTAGAGCAGTACTTC
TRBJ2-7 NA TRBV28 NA CASSLSGILHF TGTGCCAGCAGTTTATCGGGTATTTTGCACTTC
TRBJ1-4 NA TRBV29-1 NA CSVSGDEKLFF TGCAGCGTTTCAGGGGATGAAAAACTGTTTTTT
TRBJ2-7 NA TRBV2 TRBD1 CASTRDRYEQYF TGTGCCAGCACCAGGGACAGATACGAGCAGTACTTC
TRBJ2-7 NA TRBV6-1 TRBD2 CASMGGRPYEQYF TGTGCCAGCATGGGCGGGAGACCCTACGAGCAGTACTTC
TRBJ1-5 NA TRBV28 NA CASSLRGVGNQPQHF TGTGCCAGCAGTTTAAGAGGTGTGGGCAATCAGCCCCAGCATTTT
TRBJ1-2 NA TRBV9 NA CASSPQEMSDYGYTF TGTGCCAGCAGCCCCCAAGAGATGTCGGACTATGGCTACACCTTC
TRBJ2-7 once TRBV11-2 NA CASSRGGFAGSYVEQYF TGTGCCAGCAGCCGTGGGGGTTTTGCGGGATCATACGTCGAGCAGTACTTC
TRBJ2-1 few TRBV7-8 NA CASSSLASAGSYNEQFF TGTGCCAGCAGCTCTTTGGCTTCGGCGGGCTCCTACAATGAGCAGTTCTTC
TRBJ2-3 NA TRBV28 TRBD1 CASSQGALGSRAVTDTQYF TGTGCCAGCAGTCAGGGGGCATTAGGCAGCCGAGCGGTCACAGATACGCAGTATTTT
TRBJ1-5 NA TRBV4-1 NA CASSEEPSNQPQHF TGCGCCAGCAGCGAGGAACCGAGCAATCAGCCCCAGCATTTT
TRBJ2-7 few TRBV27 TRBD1 CASSRDSSYEQYF TGTGCCAGCAGTCGGGACAGCTCCTACGAGCAGTACTTC
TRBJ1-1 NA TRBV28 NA CASSQYLGGEAFF TGTGCCAGCAGTCAATACCTGGGGGGAGAAGCTTTCTTT
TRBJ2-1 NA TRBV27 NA CASSSPSSSYNEQFF TGTGCCAGCAGTTCCCCATCGAGCTCCTACAATGAGCAGTTCTTC
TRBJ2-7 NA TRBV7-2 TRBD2 CASSLESGVPYEQYF TGTGCCAGCAGCTTAGAAAGCGGGGTCCCCTACGAGCAGTACTTC
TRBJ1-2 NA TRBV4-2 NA CASSQEGISPRGGYTF TGTGCCAGCAGCCAAGAGGGCATCTCGCCTCGGGGTGGCTACACCTTC
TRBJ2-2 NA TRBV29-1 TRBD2 CSAHSGRGTGELFF TGCAGCGCACATAGCGGGAGGGGGACCGGGGAGCTGTTTTTT
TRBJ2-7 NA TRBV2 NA CASSVGILGGYEQYF TGTGCCAGCAGTGTAGGGATTCTGGGAGGCTACGAGCAGTACTTC
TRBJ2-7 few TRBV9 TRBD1 CASSAEGQGAGEQYF TGTGCCAGCAGCGCCGAGGGGCAGGGGGCGGGAGAGCAGTACTTC
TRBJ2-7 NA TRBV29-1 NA CSVRALSYEQYF TGCAGCGTGCGGGCCCTCTCCTACGAGCAGTACTTC
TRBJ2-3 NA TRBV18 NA CASSAQTASTDTQYF TGTGCCAGCTCAGCTCAGACAGCTAGCACAGATACGCAGTATTTT